This T cell receptor (beta chain) is from a study of Ad26.COV2.S vaccination and SARS-CoV-2 variants (dated by TCRdb to the early 2020s). Regarding the research as a whole: Donors in the vaccine arm were drawn from COV1001, a phase I-IIa trial of Ad26.COV2.S in healthy adults that was multicentre, randomized, double-blind and placebo-controlled. Dosing of Ad26.COV2.S was intramuscular, at either 5x10^10 or 1x10^11 viral particles, delivered as one shot or as two shots spaced 56 days apart. TCRbeta repertoire sequencing was used to assess the specificity and breadth of SARS-CoV-2-reactive T cell receptors after Ad26.COV2.S vaccination. A total of 32 samples were included in the TCR-sequenced set, comprising around 20 Ad26.COV2.S vaccine recipients, 5 placebo recipients and 8 SARS-CoV-2 convalescent individuals. Participants in the trial were split at random into five groups of five each, receiving low-dose or high-dose Ad26.COV2.S once or twice, or else placebo on both occasions. Investigators remained blinded to trial group allocation during experiments and outcome assessment. Overall results and qualifications from the work: Substantial breadth of spike-specific CD8+ and CD4+ T cell responses was reported after vaccination. The authors noted that total T cell responses may have been underestimated by the TCR breadth and depth analyses. Comparable non-spike TCR breadth was observed between vaccine and placebo recipients, consistent with only spike being contained in the vaccine. The study lacked the statistical power to compare responses across vaccine doses or regimens. Spike-specific TCR breadth was higher in Ad26.COV2.S recipients than in placebo recipients (P = 0.0014).

The label giving this sample's treatment or condition can be read as: some 20 received Ad26.COV2.S at low or high dose, single or two shots; 5 received placebo; per-sample allocation not given. Repertoires of vaccine and placebo recipients were sequenced from samples taken on day 63 after the first injection. In Cohort 1b, about two dozen adults aged 18-55 years were enrolled at a single site in Boston, USA, between 29 July and 7 August 2020. As a vaccine, Ad26.COV2.S was a replication-incompetent adenovirus type 26 vector that expressed a prefusion-stabilized SARS-CoV-2 spike protein derived from the original Wuhan strain. A word on this clone: Its antigen specificity is not known. Per-base qualities were not stored, and no clone one base away is much larger.

The immunoSEQ Assay was the method used to sequence TCRbeta CDR3 regions. After extraction, genomic DNA underwent amplification by bias-controlled multiplex PCR, followed by high-throughput sequencing. In the paper's pipeline: To quantify the absolute abundance of every unique TCRbeta CDR3 region, sequences were collapsed and filtered. T cell fraction was estimated by normalization of TCRbeta template counts to usable DNA, with usable DNA being measured through amplification of reference genes present in all nucleated cells. Repertoire TCRs were annotated as SARS-CoV-2-specific by exact matching of V gene, CDR3 amino acid sequence and J gene to a known reactive TCR set. MIRA supplied the reference SARS-CoV-2 TCR set, which was filtered for enrichment in COVID-19-positive ImmuneCODE repertoires so that public or cross-reactive TCRs were removed. Based on the MIRA antigens, annotated TCRs were further analysed at the level of specific ORF or position within ORF. Breadth was defined as the number of annotated unique rearrangements divided by the total number of unique productive rearrangements, and depth was defined as the summed frequency of the annotated unique rearrangements. Two-sided Wilcoxon rank-sum tests were applied when comparing TCR breadth between groups. This is the immuneACCESS table as TCRdb keeps it, with only in-frame sequences that have V and J called. A part of the clones is gone; compared with another copy, unresolved V genes explain less than half, and the rest is unexplained. The V and J calls and clone size were taken over from that table, and D and trimming were inferred from the DNA. This sample gives 450,000 to 550,000 clones in total; roughly nine tenths of them show up just once. The ten largest make up around 1.8% of the sample.

Ends trimmed: V by 4 bases, J by 0 bases; bases unmatched to a gene: 5. CDR1 LGHDT and CDR2 YNNKEL are derived from the germline V gene (reference sequence). Counted from cysteine to phenylalanine, this CDR3 has 17 amino acids. The DNA shown is the 51-base CDR3, in frame from base 1. The chain joins TRBV3-1 (or the pseudogene TRBV3-2) to TRBJ2-5, and TRBD2 aligns with 13 junction nucleotides. The TCR was taken from a person between 18 and 60 years old who received the Ad26.COV2.S COVID-19 vaccine or a placebo. The starting material was peripheral blood, obtained in a trial of Ad26.COV2.S vaccine versus placebo. The CDR3 reads as follows: CASSPGLAGEYQETQYF. The DNA sequence follows: TGTGCCAGCAGCCCTGGACTAGCGGGAGAGTACCAAGAGACCCAGTACTTC.